This T cell receptor (beta chain) appears in the sequencing data of a study of cytomegalovirus exposure and HLA in healthy donors. The overall study: Membership in the Caucasian-associated ancestry cluster was found for 75% to 90% of 398 genotyped donors. Study results and limitations: The authors reported that TCR beta sequences could predict HLA-A and HLA-B alleles. These predictions were accurate for most subjects in the first cohort. Usually a TCR sequence was rare, but some public TCRs were found in many donors. Later analysis identified several of the most significant clusters that appeared linked to common viral pathogens.

PCR was performed using 60 Vbeta and 13 Jbeta primers. Sequencing was performed with immunoSEQ multiplex PCR; in TCRdb, only in-frame clones are kept and a portion is missing. The sample has approximately 150,000 clones, 82% seen once; the top ten hold around 3.7%. Germline assignment: CDR1 LNHDA and CDR2 SQIVND (reference sequence). This CDR3 is built from 12 residues. Worth noting for this clone: Its target is not known.

The specimen was PBMCs. The TCR comes from a male donor in good health and CMV-seronegative. This chain links TRBV19 with TRBJ2-1, with TRBD2 matching over 11 bases. CDR3 nucleotides: TGTGCTTCTAGCGGGGGGTACAATGAGCAGTTCTTC. It yields the protein CASSGGYNEQFF.